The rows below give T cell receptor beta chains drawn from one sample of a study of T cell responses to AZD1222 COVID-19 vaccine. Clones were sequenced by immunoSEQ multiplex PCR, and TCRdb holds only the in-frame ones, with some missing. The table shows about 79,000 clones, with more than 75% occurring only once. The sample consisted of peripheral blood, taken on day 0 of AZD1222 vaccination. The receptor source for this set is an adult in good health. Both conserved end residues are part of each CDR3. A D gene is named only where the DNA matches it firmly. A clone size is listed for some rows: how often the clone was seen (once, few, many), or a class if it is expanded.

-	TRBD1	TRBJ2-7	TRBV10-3	TGTGCCACTGGGACAGGGCAATACGAGCAGTACTTC	CATGTGQYEQYF
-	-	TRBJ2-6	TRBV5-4	TGTGCCAGCAGCTTGGTGCGGGCCTCCGGGGCCAACGTCCTGACTTTC	CASSLVRASGANVLTF
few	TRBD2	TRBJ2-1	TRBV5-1	TGCGCCAGCAGCTATCGGACTAGCGGGGGGTACAATGAGCAGTTCTTC	CASSYRTSGGYNEQFF
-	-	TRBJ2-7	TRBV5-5	TGTGCCAGCAGCCAGGACAGATACGAGCAGTACTTC	CASSQDRYEQYF
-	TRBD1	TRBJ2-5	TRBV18	TGTGCCAGCTCACCTCGACAGGGGGAGACCCAGTACTTC	CASSPRQGETQYF
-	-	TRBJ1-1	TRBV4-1	TGCGCCAGCAGCCTCCTTGAGGGCCGGCGGAACACTGAAGCTTTCTTT	CASSLLEGRRNTEAFF
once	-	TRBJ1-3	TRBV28	TGTGCCAGCGGAGGTTGGGCAGGGGCAAACACCATATATTTT	CASGGWAGANTIYF
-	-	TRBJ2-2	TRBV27	TGTGCCAGCAGTTTGCGACAGGTGGTGGCCGGGGAGCTGTTTTTT	CASSLRQVVAGELFF
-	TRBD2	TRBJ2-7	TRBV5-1	TGCGCCAGCAGCTTATTAGGTAGCGGGGGGGATTATTTCCACGAGCAGTACTTC	CASSLLGSGGDYFHEQYF
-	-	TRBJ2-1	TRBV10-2	TGCGCCAGCAGGGAAGATTACAATGAGCAGTTCTTC	CASREDYNEQFF
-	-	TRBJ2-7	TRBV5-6	TGTGCCAGCAGCTTGGTTTCCTTGAGCTCCTACGAGCAGTACTTC	CASSLVSLSSYEQYF